The 17 T cell receptor beta chains below come from one sample, sequenced in a study of blood T cells in healthy people across ages. Next came a second PCR, run for about 7 to 12 cycles, which used a sample-barcoded 5' primer along with a J-beta primer mix. TCRdb re-analysed the 5' RACE reads in MiXCR, keeping a single row per CDR3 protein. The table records about 970,000 distinct CDR3 sequences, 51% of them present only once. The sequencing input was blood. The receptor set was obtained from a woman aged 60-70 years in good health.

The chain has TRBV21-1 and TRBJ2-1; TRBD2, the D gene given by the table, was not confirmed from the DNA. TRBV21-1 has pseudogene status. CDR3 length equals 17 residues. The CDR3 coding sequence is TGTGCCAGCAGCATCCGACGGCGGGAGGGTCCTCACAATGAGCAGTTCTTC. Its translation is CASSIRRREGPHNEQFF.

This clonotype was seen only a few times. The chain uses TRBV4-1 and TRBJ2-7; TRBD1 matches 11 bases. The CDR3 is 15 amino acids. J gave up 0 bases and V 5 bases, and 3 bases lay outside the gene matches. Looked up from germline, CDR1 is MGHRA and CDR2 is YSYEKL. The CDR3 loop reads CASSAGQGASYEQYF. As DNA, the CDR3 is TGCGCCAGCAGCGCCGGACAGGGGGCCTCCTACGAGCAGTACTTC.

A few counts support this clonotype. This chain links TRBV7-9 with TRBJ2-6; tentatively, D is TRBD1 (6 bases). CDR3 size: 15 residues. Germline V gene lookup returns CDR1 SEHNR and CDR2 FQNEAQ (reference sequence). Trimming cost V 7 bases and J 2 bases, with 12 bases left between them. The CDR3 loop is CASTGNRAGANVLTF. In DNA, the CDR3 is TGTGCCAGCACCGGAAACAGGGCTGGGGCCAACGTCCTGACTTTC.

In DNA form, the CDR3 reads TGTGCCAGCAGCGCGGGACTAGCGGGAGGTAGGGAGACCCAGTACTTC. Translating gives CASSAGLAGGRETQYF. This chain links TRBV9 with TRBJ2-5; the match to TRBD2 covers 15 bases. With 3 bases clipped from V and 5 bases from J, the junction kept 5 bases outside the gene matches. From germline, CDR1 is SGDLS and CDR2 YYNGEE. The CDR3 is 16 amino acids.

This clonotype was seen only a few times. The chain links TRBV7-9 to TRBJ1-2, with 7 bases aligning to TRBD1. The V and J ends lost 6 bases and 7 bases, in that order; junction bases with no gene match: 11. CDR1 is SEHNR, CDR2 FQNEAQ, per germline (reference sequence). This CDR3 is 14 amino acids long. The CDR3 sequence is CASSHPTGSGGYTF. The CDR3 nucleotides are TGTGCCAGCAGTCACCCGACAGGGTCGGGTGGCTACACCTTC.

In its sample, this clonotype was seen a few times. The V and J genes are TRBV10-3 and TRBJ2-1, with 8 bases aligning to TRBD1. The J call may be incorrect, as the DNA end agrees better with TRBJ2-7. The CDR3 length is 15 residues. The V gene's germline CDR1 is ENHRY and CDR2 SYGVKD. CDR3 bases: TGTGCCATCAGTGATTGGGACAGGTCCTACAATGAGCAGTACTTC. It translates to CAISDWDRSYNEQYF.

This chain connects TRBV12-3 or TRBV12-4 to TRBJ2-5, with TRBD2 identical over 10 bases. The CDR3 is 14 amino acids. V was clipped by 2 bases and J by 7 bases; unmatched bases: 4. The CDR3 loop reads CASSLTSGMGTQYF. In nucleotides, the CDR3 is TGTGCCAGCAGTTTAACTAGCGGGATGGGGACCCAGTACTTC.

This clonotype showed up just once. The V call is TRBV7-2, the J call TRBJ2-3; D perhaps matches TRBD2 (7 bases). CDR1 and CDR2 (germline): SGHTA, FQGNSA. V lost 2 bases and J lost 4, with 13 bases in between. CDR3 length equals 15 residues. CDR3 sequence (DNA): TGTGCCAGCAGCTTACACAGAGGGGGGGCAGATACGCAGTATTTT. This encodes CASSLHRGGADTQYF.

The V gene is TRBV7-9, the J gene TRBJ2-5, with D unclear. The end of the DNA aligns better with TRBJ2-7, so the J call may be wrong. This CDR3 region has 15 residues. CDR1 SEHNR and CDR2 FQNEAQ come from the germline V gene (reference sequence). The CDR3 nucleotides are TGTGCCAGCAGCTTAGCGGTTGGGTCCCCTCGCGAGCAGTACTTC. It encodes CASSLAVGSPREQYF.

The sample holds a few counts of this clonotype. The V call is TRBV12-3 or TRBV12-4, the J call TRBJ2-7; D uncertain. Trimming took 2 bases from V and 2 from J, leaving 7 bases between them. The CDR3 loop spans 13 amino acids. In nucleotides, the CDR3 is TGTGCCAGCAGTTTAAGGCAGGCCTACGAGCAGTACTTC. Protein product: CASSLRQAYEQYF.

The chain has TRBV20-1 and TRBJ2-1, with D perhaps TRBD2 (6 bases). Trimming removed 4 bases at V and 7 bases at J, with 17 bases between. Germline V gives CDR1 DFQATT, CDR2 SNEGSKA (reference sequence). This CDR3 is built from 14 residues. The CDR3 DNA is TGCAGTGCTAAAAGGGTCATCGGGACTAATGAGCAGTTCTTC. Its protein product is CSAKRVIGTNEQFF.

In its sample, this clonotype was seen a few times. This chain connects TRBV4-3 to TRBJ1-2; perhaps TRBD1 as D (5 bases). Trimming removed 3 bases at V and 4 bases at J, with 12 bases between. Germline CDR1 and CDR2: LGHNA and YSLEER. CDR3 size: 14 residues. The DNA of the CDR3 is TGCGCCAGCAGCCATTTGACAGAAACCTATGGCTACACCTTC. The encoded protein is CASSHLTETYGYTF.

The J gene is TRBJ2-5, the V gene TRBV7-2; 9 nucleotides line up with TRBD1. Looked up from germline, CDR1 is SGHTA and CDR2 is FQGNSA. This CDR3 region has 14 residues. V was clipped by 6 bases and J by 5 bases; unmatched bases: 7. CDR3 in DNA: TGTGCCAGCAGTGTACAGGGGGCTGGGGAGACCCAGTACTTC. Protein: CASSVQGAGETQYF.

The chain links TRBV29-1 to TRBJ2-1; maybe TRBD1 (6 bases). CDR1 is SQVTM, CDR2 ANQGSEA, per germline. This CDR3 has 14 residues. Trimming removed 7 bases at V and 5 bases at J, with 18 bases between. The CDR3 here is CSAQGTRTDNEQFF. The DNA of the CDR3 is TGCAGCGCCCAGGGGACACGAACAGACAATGAGCAGTTCTTC.

In DNA form, the CDR3 reads TGTGCCAGCAGTGCCCTGCGTGGGAGCGGGAGGGACACCGGGGAGCTGTTTTTT. Protein sequence: CASSALRGSGRDTGELFF. The chain employs TRBV25-1 and TRBJ2-2, with 10 nucleotides matching TRBD2. Germline CDR1 reads MGHDK; CDR2 reads SYGVNS. This CDR3 region has 18 residues. The V and J ends lost 4 bases and 3 bases, in that order; junction bases with no gene match: 11.

CDR3 coding DNA: TGTGCCAGCAGTTCCCTATCCACCGGGAACCCGGGGGGAAATGAGCAGTTCTTC. It codes for CASSSLSTGNPGGNEQFF. This rearrangement joins TRBV27 to TRBJ2-1; 7 positions match TRBD2. Trimming at V came to 4 bases and at J to 7 bases, leaving 19 bases not matched to a gene. Germline lookup yields CDR1 MNHEY and CDR2 SMNVEV (reference sequence). CDR3 length equals 18 residues.

The chain uses TRBV27 and TRBJ1-6, with 9 bases lining up with TRBD1. J gave up 6 bases and V 4 bases, and 13 bases lay outside the gene matches. Germline V gene lookup returns CDR1 MNHEY and CDR2 SMNVEV (reference sequence). This CDR3 has 18 amino acids. The CDR3 sequence is CASSSSQGAQLINSPLHF. For the CDR3, the DNA is TGTGCCAGCAGTTCGTCACAGGGGGCGCAATTAATTAATTCACCCCTCCACTTT.